This TCR beta chain originates from a study of blood T cell repertoires in COVID-19. Study summary: Collection of acute and convalescent COVID-19 samples took place in the United States, Italy and Spain. T cells, B-cell-depleted T cells, or PBMCs supplied cDNA or gDNA.

Source study methods: Amplification with reference gene primers provided the estimates of nucleated cell counts. TCRdb keeps only in-frame clones here, not all; method: immunoSEQ multiplex PCR. The V and J calls and the clone size are those of that table, but D and trimming were determined from the DNA. The sample includes some 140,000 clones, around 81% of them seen just once. The sample consisted of peripheral blood. The TCR was taken from a human donor in a cohort sampled during active COVID-19.

CDR3: CASSLELAGGETQYF. In DNA form, the CDR3 reads TGTGCCAGCAGCTTGGAACTAGCGGGGGGGGAGACCCAGTACTTC. This sequence joins TRBV5-4 and TRBJ2-5, with TRBD2 identical over 13 bases. From germline, CDR1 is SGHNT and CDR2 YYREEE (reference sequence). The length of the CDR3 is 15 residues. With 0 bases clipped from V and 5 bases from J, the junction kept 1 base outside the gene matches.